This T cell receptor beta chain was documented in a study of blood T cell repertoires in COVID-19. Study in general: T cells, B-cell-depleted T cells, or PBMCs provided the cDNA or gDNA that served as material.

Per the study methods: Estimated nucleated cell counts came from reference gene primer amplification. The repertoire was sequenced with immunoSEQ multiplex PCR; TCRdb's copy has only in-frame clones and lacks some. V, J and clone size are taken as reported in that table, and D and trimming were inferred from the DNA itself. The sample holds 270,000 or so clones, approximately 90% seen once. The germline V gene has CDR1 SGDLS and CDR2 YYNGEE. The CDR3 runs 15 residues. Trimming removed 0 bases from V and 8 bases from J; junction bases left unmatched: 7. All enrollees were about 18 to 90 years old and from 20 to 30 US areas. Participants reported their clinical history, and cohort assignment relied on those reports.

V usage is TRBV9 and J usage is TRBJ2-1, with 8 bases that match TRBD2. This receptor was taken from a woman aged 25 to 45 with acute COVID-19. The source material was PBMCs or T cells enriched from blood (not recorded which). CDR3 in amino acids: CASSVDGRAIDEQFF. In nucleotides, the CDR3 is TGTGCCAGCAGCGTAGACGGGAGGGCAATCGATGAGCAGTTCTTC.